Shown below are 29 T cell receptor beta chains from a single sample sequenced in a study of blood T cell repertoires in COVID-19. Libraries were prepared by immunoSEQ multiplex PCR; TCRdb keeps only in-frame clonotypes and omits some of them. The data contain nearly 300,000 clones, around 84% of them seen just once; the ten biggest clones take up 1.4% to 1.5%. The sequenced material came from peripheral blood. These receptors came from a human donor with COVID-19, enrolled during active disease. The donor label of this sample is uncertain.

V and J are TRBV7-3 and TRBJ2-3; possible D gene TRBD1, 6 bases. This CDR3 contains 13 residues. Trimming stripped 5 bases from V and 6 bases from J, with 12 bases between. CDR1 is SGHTA, CDR2 FQGTGA, per germline. CDR3: CASSQTGSDTQYF. In DNA form, the CDR3 reads TGTGCCAGCAGCCAAACAGGGAGCGATACGCAGTATTTT.

J is TRBJ2-1 and V is TRBV14; D is perhaps TRBD2 (5 bases). The germline gives CDR1 SGHDN, CDR2 FVKESK. Between the trimmed V and J ends, which lost 1 base and 4 bases, there was a span of 14 bases. CDR3 length equals 16 residues. CDR3: CASSQVGGGTYNEQFF. Written as DNA, the CDR3 is TGTGCCAGCAGCCAAGTAGGAGGCGGAACATACAATGAGCAGTTCTTC.

The chain couples TRBV28 to TRBJ2-3; tentative D call: TRBD2 (5 bases). Trimming took off 11 bases at V and 0 bases at J, with 12 bases between the two ends. Germline V CDR1 and CDR2: MDHEN, SYDVKM. This CDR3 has 13 residues. CDR3 in DNA: TGTGCCTCAGGAGGCCCTAGCACAGATACGCAGTATTTT. The encoded protein is CASGGPSTDTQYF.

This clone turned up a few times. The chain couples TRBV29-1 to TRBJ1-4; D gene ambiguous. The CDR3 extends over 15 amino acids. Per germline, CDR1 SQVTM and CDR2 ANQGSEA. V was pared by 2 bases and J by 11 bases, with 21 bases between. The CDR3 DNA reads TGCAGCGTTGAACTAGTAGGCACCCCTCCCGGGAAACTGTTTTTT. Translating gives CSVELVGTPPGKLFF.

The V gene is TRBV21-1, the J gene TRBJ2-1; the table's TRBD2 call for D was not verified on the DNA. TRBV21-1 is a pseudogene locus. The CDR3 covers 20 residues. The CDR3 protein is CASSSPRLQGLAGVRNEQFF. In DNA form, the CDR3 reads TGTGCCAGCAGCTCCCCTAGACTCCAGGGACTAGCGGGAGTGCGAAATGAGCAGTTCTTC.

About this clone: A much larger clone differs from this one at a single base, so this may be a read error. V gene TRBV28 combines with J gene TRBJ1-1, with D hard to call. Germline V gene sequence: CDR1 MDHEN, CDR2 SYDVKM. CDR3 length: 11 residues. The ends were cut back, 6 bases at V and 1 base at J, with 3 bases in the middle. The CDR3 region is CASSRNTEAFF. The CDR3 coding sequence is TGTGCCAGCAGCCGGAACACTGAAGCTTTCTTT.

This clone was seen only once. In nucleotides, the CDR3 is TGTGCCTGGAGCGTCCGGGGAAGGTCGACACCCCTCCACTTT. As protein: CAWSVRGRSTPLHF. V is TRBV30 and J is TRBJ1-6; D is uncertain. V lost 3 bases to trimming and J lost 11 bases, with 17 bases between them. Germline V gives CDR1 GTSNPN, CDR2 SVGIG (reference sequence). The CDR3 consists of 14 residues.

This clone was seen only a few times. The J gene is TRBJ2-7, the V gene TRBV5-6; tentatively, D is TRBD2 (6 bases). This CDR3 is 14 amino acids long. The germline V gene encodes CDR1 SGHDT and CDR2 YYEEEE. The V end lost 2 bases, the J end lost 5 bases, and 14 bases lay between the germline ends. In DNA form, the CDR3 reads TGTGCCAGCAGCTTCCCGCTAGCGACCCACGAGCAGTACTTC. Its translation: CASSFPLATHEQYF.

The V gene is TRBV6-4, the J gene TRBJ2-1; 7 positions agree with TRBD1. CDR1 and CDR2 (germline): MRHNA, SNTAGT. V lost 6 bases, J lost 0 bases, and 11 bases stayed unmatched. This CDR3 spans 17 amino acids. The CDR3 bases are TGTGCCAGCAGCCAATCCCCAAGGGGGCCCTCCTACAATGAGCAGTTCTTC. Its translation: CASSQSPRGPSYNEQFF.

The genes are TRBV28 and TRBJ2-3, with 7 bases fitting TRBD2. Per germline, CDR1 MDHEN and CDR2 SYDVKM. The CDR3 consists of 16 residues. J was trimmed by 2 bases and V by 4 bases; bases with no gene match: 9. CDR3 sequence reads: CASSYGLAELTDTQYF. The CDR3 nucleotides read TGTGCCAGCAGTTACGGCCTAGCGGAGCTCACAGATACGCAGTATTTT.

The chain has TRBV6-2 or TRBV6-3 and TRBJ2-7; 10 nucleotides align to TRBD2. CDR3 size: 15 residues. CDR1 and CDR2 (germline): MNHEY, SVGEGT. Trimming removed 0 bases from V and 1 base from J; junction bases left unmatched: 0. CDR3 protein: CASSYSTSGSYEQYF. The CDR3 DNA is TGTGCCAGCAGTTACTCGACTAGCGGGTCCTACGAGCAGTACTTC.

The chain combines TRBV12-5 with TRBJ2-3; the D is unclear. This CDR3 is built from 12 residues. V was pared by 5 bases and J by 2 bases, with 5 bases between. Looked up from germline, CDR1 is LGHNT and CDR2 is FRNRAP. CDR3 protein: CASGPSTDTQYF. The CDR3 DNA sequence: TGTGCTAGTGGTCCCTCCACAGATACGCAGTATTTT.

This rearrangement joins TRBV5-1 to TRBJ1-2, with D maybe TRBD1 (5 bases). Germline V gene data show CDR1 as SGHRS and CDR2 as YFSETQ. The CDR3 is 13 amino acids. V lost 4 bases and J lost 3, with 10 bases in between. CDR3: CASSPWGDYGYTF. The CDR3 DNA follows: TGCGCCAGCAGCCCGTGGGGGGACTATGGCTACACCTTC.

The chain employs TRBV28 and TRBJ1-6; 7 bases agree with TRBD1. Trimming at V came to 0 bases and at J to 4 bases, leaving 3 bases not matched to a gene. In germline, CDR1 is MDHEN, CDR2 SYDVKM. The CDR3 spans 16 residues. Here the CDR3 reads CASSLWGQTYNSPLHF. In DNA, the CDR3 is TGTGCCAGCAGTTTATGGGGACAGACATATAATTCACCCCTCCACTTT.

The chain joins TRBV19 to TRBJ1-2; no clear D. The CDR3 loop spans 15 amino acids. The V end lost 9 bases, the J end lost 0 bases, and 17 bases lay between the germline ends. Germline values: CDR1 LNHDA, CDR2 SQIVND (reference sequence). DNA for the CDR3: TGTGCCAGCCACTGGGCCTTTGAAGCTAACTATGGCTACACCTTC. Translated, it gives CASHWAFEANYGYTF.

This chain connects TRBV7-9 to TRBJ2-1, with 10 bases matching TRBD2. The CDR3 has 18 residues. Germline CDR1 is SEHNR and CDR2 is FQNEAQ (reference sequence). V gave up 1 base and J gave up 5 bases; unmatched junction bases: 11. The chain's CDR3 is CASSLGPSGRGIDNEQFF. For the CDR3, the DNA is TGTGCCAGCAGCTTAGGTCCCAGCGGGAGGGGAATCGACAATGAGCAGTTCTTC.

The chain uses TRBV6-6 and TRBJ2-3, with D unclear. The CDR3 is 15 amino acids. Germline lookup yields CDR1 MNHNY and CDR2 SVGAGI (reference sequence). The germline V and J ends were trimmed by 0 bases and 3 bases, with 10 bases remaining between them. CDR3 sequence reads: CASSYSGSPTDTQYF. The CDR3 DNA reads as TGTGCCAGCAGTTACTCCGGTAGCCCTACAGATACGCAGTATTTT.

For this clone: Other nucleotide sequences in the sample specify the same CDR3. Here the CDR3 reads CASSLGLAGGTDTQYF. CDR3 sequence (DNA): TGTGCCAGCAGCCTGGGACTAGCGGGAGGAACAGATACGCAGTATTTT. The rearrangement links TRBV3-1 (or the pseudogene TRBV3-2) to TRBJ2-3; 15 nucleotides line up with TRBD2. CDR1 and CDR2 (germline): LGHDT, YNNKEL (reference sequence). V was clipped by 4 bases and J by 3 bases; unmatched bases: 2. This CDR3 is built from 16 residues.

The V gene is TRBV18, the J gene TRBJ1-1, with 10 bases aligning to TRBD1. This CDR3 has 16 amino acids. Trimming removed 6 bases from V and 1 base from J; junction bases left unmatched: 8. Looked up from germline, CDR1 is KGHSH and CDR2 is LQKENI. CDR3 protein: CASSRTGGWGNTEAFF. DNA for the CDR3: TGTGCCAGCTCGCGGACAGGGGGTTGGGGGAACACTGAAGCTTTCTTT.

V and J are TRBV28 and TRBJ2-1; D is perhaps TRBD1 (6 bases). The CDR3 consists of 15 residues. V was clipped by 8 bases and J by 1 base, with 15 bases between them. Germline V gene sequence: CDR1 MDHEN, CDR2 SYDVKM. In DNA, the CDR3 is TGTGCCAGCGATCACCAACAGGGATCCTACAATGAGCAGTTCTTC. This codes for CASDHQQGSYNEQFF.

This clone showed up just a few times. The chain couples TRBV28 to TRBJ1-6; D ambiguous. V gave up 2 bases and J gave up 2 bases, with 10 bases separating them. Germline V gives CDR1 MDHEN, CDR2 SYDVKM. This CDR3 spans 16 amino acids. The CDR3 region is CASSLGGYPYNSPLHF. CDR3 nucleotide sequence: TGTGCCAGCAGTTTAGGAGGGTACCCCTATAATTCACCCCTCCACTTT.

J is TRBJ2-2 and V is TRBV12-3 or TRBV12-4, with D hard to call. Between the trimmed V and J ends, which lost 5 bases and 5 bases, there was a span of 9 bases. The CDR3 length is 13 residues. The CDR3 DNA reads as TGTGCCAGCAGTCACAGAATAACCGGGGAGCTGTTTTTT. Its translation is CASSHRITGELFF.

The rearrangement uses TRBV27 and TRBJ1-1, with D maybe TRBD1 (5 bases). Looked up from germline, CDR1 is MNHEY and CDR2 is SMNVEV (reference sequence). This CDR3 has 15 residues. V was pared by 4 bases and J by 4 bases, with 16 bases between. This CDR3 reads CASSSSSGYGTEAFF. The CDR3 coding sequence is TGTGCCAGCAGTTCCTCCTCAGGGTACGGCACTGAAGCTTTCTTT.

The rearrangement links TRBV7-2 to TRBJ2-7; TRBD2 matches at 8 bases. V shed 5 bases, J shed 5 bases, and the junction held 14 bases outside the gene matches. This CDR3 comprises 16 residues. The V gene's germline CDR1 is SGHTA and CDR2 FQGNSA. The CDR3 spells CASSPGSGGGPNEQYF. The CDR3 DNA reads as TGTGCCAGCAGCCCAGGCAGCGGGGGAGGGCCAAACGAGCAGTACTTC.

The chain recombines TRBV7-9 with TRBJ2-6; no firm D call. Trimming stripped 1 base from V and 4 bases from J, with 14 bases between. The germline V gene encodes CDR1 SEHNR and CDR2 FQNEAQ (reference sequence). This CDR3 has 17 amino acids. CDR3 nucleotides: TGTGCCAGCAGCTTAGGCCGGCAGGTCTTAGGGGCCAACGTCCTGACTTTC. Residues: CASSLGRQVLGANVLTF.

This clone was counted a single time. Distinct nucleotide sequences in the sample also encode this CDR3. V and J are TRBV27 and TRBJ2-5; 7 bases line up with TRBD2. CDR3 length: 14 amino acids. With 5 bases clipped from V and 2 bases from J, the junction kept 5 bases outside the gene matches. Looked up from germline, CDR1 is MNHEY and CDR2 is SMNVEV (reference sequence). The CDR3 coding sequence is TGTGCCAGCAGTCTATGGGGGGGACAAGAGACCCAGTACTTC. Translating gives CASSLWGGQETQYF.

The V call is TRBV6-5, the J call TRBJ2-3; D may be TRBD1 (7 bases). The V gene's germline CDR1 is MNHEY and CDR2 SVGAGI. Trimming took 6 bases from V and 2 from J, leaving 12 bases between them. This CDR3 region has 14 residues. The CDR3 loop is CASREGAATDTQYF. The CDR3 bases are TGTGCCAGCAGGGAGGGGGCGGCCACAGATACGCAGTATTTT.

This clone is a singleton in its sample. V is TRBV15 and J is TRBJ2-2, with a weak D call TRBD1 (6 bases). The CDR3 is 13 amino acids. The germline V and J ends were trimmed by 6 bases and 3 bases, with 8 bases remaining between them. Germline assignment: CDR1 LNHNV and CDR2 YYDKDF (reference sequence). The CDR3 DNA sequence: TGTGCCACCAGGGGACACTACACCGGGGAGCTGTTTTTT. Translated, it gives CATRGHYTGELFF.

The chain carries TRBV13 and TRBJ1-4, with D perhaps TRBD1 (6 bases). This CDR3 has 15 residues. CDR1 is PRHDT, CDR2 FYEKMQ, per germline (reference sequence). With 5 bases removed from V and 6 bases from J, the gap between germline ends came to 16 bases. This CDR3 is CASSPRGGGDEKLFF. The CDR3 region has the DNA TGTGCCAGCAGCCCCCGGGGAGGGGGGGATGAAAAACTGTTTTTT.